These T cell receptor beta chains were read from a single sample in a study of glioma-infiltrating T cells. TCRdb re-called the multiplex PCR reads with MiXCR, one entry per CDR3 protein. The table includes roughly 190,000 distinct CDR3 sequences, approximately 30% detected once. Material for sequencing was glioma tissue, nonneoplastic brain tissue, or PBMCs (not recorded which). The source is a human donor with low-grade glioma or glioblastoma, undergoing nonglioma brain surgery, or in good health (not recorded which). Each CDR3 is given with its conserved first and last residue. A D gene is named only where the DNA matches it firmly. Size tells how often a clone was seen (once, few, many) or the class of an expanded clone, and some rows leave it out.

>TRBV10-3|.|TRBJ1-2|many
CAISDSSFYGYTF
TGTGCCATCAGTGATTCTAGCTTTTATGGCTACACCTTC
>TRBV12-5|TRBD2|TRBJ2-3|.
CASGLPRGGNRTDTQYF
TGTGCTAGTGGTTTGCCACGCGGGGGTAATAGGACAGATACGCAGTATTTT
>TRBV6-1|TRBD2|TRBJ2-1|many
CASRRLAEHEQFF
TGTGCCAGCAGGCGACTAGCGGAGCATGAGCAGTTCTTC
>TRBV6-2/TRBV6-3|TRBD1|TRBJ1-4|many
CASSSGQDFNEKLFF
TGTGCCAGCAGTTCGGGACAGGACTTTAATGAAAAACTGTTTTTT
>TRBV5-1|.|TRBJ2-5|few
CASSEDRETQYF
TGCGCCAGCAGTGAAGACCGAGAGACCCAGTACTTC
>TRBV6-9|TRBD2|TRBJ2-1|.
CASSLLAGEGEQFF
TGTGCCAGCAGCTTACTAGCGGGAGAGGGTGAGCAGTTCTTC
>TRBV6-1|TRBD1|TRBJ1-2|many
CASSDGGTANYGYTF
TGTGCCAGCAGTGATGGGGGGACAGCTAACTATGGCTACACCTTC
>TRBV27|.|TRBJ2-3|.
CASSWSPQATDTQYF
TGTGCCAGCAGTTGGAGTCCACAGGCAACAGATACGCAGTATTTT
>TRBV4-3|.|TRBJ2-3|many
CASSRRHQEVTDTQYF
TGCGCCAGCAGCCGAAGACACCAGGAGGTCACAGATACGCAGTATTTT
>TRBV4-3|.|TRBJ2-5|few
CASSQDRGPRGQETQYF
TGCGCCAGCAGCCAAGACCGAGGGCCCAGAGGCCAAGAGACCCAGTACTTC
>TRBV7-2|.|TRBJ2-7|.
CASSYQVGLPTYEQYF
TGTGCCAGCAGCTACCAGGTTGGGCTACCCACCTACGAGCAGTACTTC
>TRBV29-1|.|TRBJ1-1|many
CSVGSPSMNTEAFF
TGCAGCGTTGGGTCCCCAAGTATGAACACTGAAGCTTTCTTT
>TRBV12-3/TRBV12-4|TRBD1|TRBJ1-1|few
CASSLAPGTGNTEAFF
TGTGCCAGCAGTCTAGCTCCCGGGACAGGGAACACTGAAGCTTTCTTT
>TRBV5-4|.|TRBJ2-5|.
CASSLGLERETQYF
TGTGCCAGCAGCTTGGGACTAGAACGAGAGACCCAGTACTTC
>TRBV4-1|TRBD1|TRBJ2-5|.
CASSQEQGARETQYF
TGCGCCAGCAGCCAAGAACAGGGGGCTAGAGAGACCCAGTACTTC
>TRBV10-3|.|TRBJ2-2|many
CAISEASGTGELFF
TGTGCCATCAGTGAAGCTAGTGGGACCGGGGAGCTGTTTTTT
>TRBV5-1|TRBD1|TRBJ1-1|.
CASSTQGLTEAFF
TGCGCCAGCAGCACACAGGGGTTGACTGAAGCTTTCTTT
>TRBV20-1|TRBD1|TRBJ1-2|many
CSARVQGAGYGYTF
TGCAGTGCTAGAGTTCAGGGGGCTGGCTATGGCTACACCTTC
>TRBV6-6|TRBD1|TRBJ1-1|.
CASSSWARGLRTEAFF
TGTGCCAGCAGTTCCTGGGCCAGGGGGCTACGCACTGAAGCTTTCTTT
>TRBV29-1|TRBD2|TRBJ2-1|.
CSVVVSSGGNEQFF
TGCAGCGTTGTCGTTTCCAGCGGGGGCAATGAGCAGTTCTTC